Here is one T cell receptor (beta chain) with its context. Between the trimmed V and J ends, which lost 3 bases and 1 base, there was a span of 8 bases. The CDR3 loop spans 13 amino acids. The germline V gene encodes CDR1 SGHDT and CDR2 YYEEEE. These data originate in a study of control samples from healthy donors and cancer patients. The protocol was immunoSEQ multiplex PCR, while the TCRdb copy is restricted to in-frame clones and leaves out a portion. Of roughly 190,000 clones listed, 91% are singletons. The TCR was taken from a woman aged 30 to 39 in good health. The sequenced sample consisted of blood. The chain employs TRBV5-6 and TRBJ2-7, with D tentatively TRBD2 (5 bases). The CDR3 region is CASSSGGSYEQYF. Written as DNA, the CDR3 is TGTGCCAGCAGCTCAGGCGGGTCCTACGAGCAGTACTTC. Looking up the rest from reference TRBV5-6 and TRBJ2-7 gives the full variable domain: DAGVTQSPTHLIKTRGQQVTLRCSPKSGHDTVSWYQQALGQGPQFIFQYYEEEERQRGNFPDRFSGHQFPNYSSELNVNALLLGDSALYLCASSSGGSYEQYFGPGTRLTVT.